This T cell receptor (beta chain) was sequenced in a study of vaccination effects on CD4 cells after COVID-19. Study-level background: Before sequencing took place, the ViraFEST assay used viral peptide pools to expand antigen-specific CD4+ T cells. Vaccine administered to participants consisted of two doses of either BNT162b2 or mRNA-1273. Overall study findings and caveats: Recruitment yielded few convalescent patients, and the study had no early post-infection timepoints.

The method was immunoSEQ multiplex PCR; TCRdb's version includes in-frame clones alone and lacks a portion of them. The sample shows 45,000 to 50,000 clones, 70% to 80% of them seen only once. After more than 9 days in culture, the CD4+ T cells were isolated. Replacing half the medium with IL-2 medium was done on days 3 and 7. The CDR3 is made up of 15 amino acids. CDR1 and CDR2 (germline): MNHEY, SVGAGI. The trim removed 6 bases at V and 3 bases at J, leaving 5 bases unmatched. This clone showed up just a few times. Its specificity is not known. This sequence joins TRBV6-5 and TRBJ1-5, with TRBD1 matching over 10 bases. The TCR sequence derives from a human donor who had a prior SARS-CoV-2 infection. Sequencing used CD4+ T cells from PBMCs cultured without peptide, obtained before COVID-19 vaccination. The CDR3 bases are TGTGCCAGCAGAGTGGGGACAGGGGCCAATCAGCCCCAGCATTTT. It specifies CASRVGTGANQPQHF.